What follows are 13 T cell receptor beta chains derived from one specimen sequenced in a study of early T cells in non-severe SARS-CoV-2 infection. MiXCR, applied by TCRdb to the 5' RACE reads, yields one record per CDR3 protein. The table lists around 60,000 distinct CDR3 sequences, roughly 13% of them singletons. Specimen: whole blood. The receptors here all came from an adult who was a healthcare worker with PCR-confirmed SARS-CoV-2 infection or an uninfected control (not recorded which).

The gene calls are TRBV14 and TRBJ2-3; TRBD2 matches 10 bases. From germline, CDR1 is SGHDN and CDR2 FVKESK. CDR3 length: 20 residues. V was pared by 0 bases and J by 1 base, with 13 bases of the junction left unmatched. The CDR3 spells CASSQDEGSSGRSGTDTQYF. The CDR3 bases are TGTGCCAGCAGCCAAGATGAGGGGAGTAGCGGGAGGTCTGGCACAGATACGCAGTATTTT.

This clonotype was seen a handful of times. The CDR3 sequence is CASSLGAGANVLTF. As DNA, the CDR3 is TGTGCCAGCAGTTTAGGTGCTGGGGCCAACGTCCTGACTTTC. This chain joins TRBV12-3 or TRBV12-4 and TRBJ2-6; no definite D call. CDR3 length equals 14 residues. The ends were cut back, 1 base at V and 2 bases at J, with 3 bases in the middle.

The chain is built from TRBV10-3 and TRBJ2-7, with 13 positions matching TRBD2. Trimming cost V 4 bases and J 0 bases; bases outside gene matches: 3. The CDR3 length is 16 residues. Germline CDR1 ENHRY, CDR2 SYGVKD. The CDR3 coding sequence is TGTGCCATCAGTGGGACTAGCGGGAGACTCTCCTACGAGCAGTACTTC. It codes for CAISGTSGRLSYEQYF.

The V gene is TRBV28, the J gene TRBJ2-7, with 12 bases identical to TRBD1. Germline V gives CDR1 MDHEN, CDR2 SYDVKM. Trimming removed 5 bases from V and 4 bases from J; junction bases left unmatched: 3. The CDR3 runs to 14 residues. The CDR3 here is CASSRDRGRYEQYF. The CDR3 DNA is TGTGCCAGCAGTAGGGACAGGGGGCGGTACGAGCAGTACTTC.

This clonotype was recorded many times. The CDR3 loop reads CASSPTVNTEAFF. The CDR3 DNA is TGTGCCAGCAGTCCCACAGTGAACACTGAAGCTTTCTTT. The rearrangement links TRBV6-5 to TRBJ1-1; D is undetermined. Germline V gives CDR1 MNHEY, CDR2 SVGAGI. This CDR3 is built from 13 residues. V lost 5 bases and J lost 0, with 7 bases in between.

This clonotype was seen a few times. The CDR3 DNA follows: TGCGCCAGCAGCTTGGCGGGGGGAACCATGAACACTGAAGCTTTCTTT. Protein product: CASSLAGGTMNTEAFF. The rearrangement uses TRBV5-1 and TRBJ1-1; D might be TRBD1 (5 bases). Germline V gene sequence: CDR1 SGHRS, CDR2 YFSETQ. V lost 0 bases, J lost 0 bases, and 12 bases lay in between. The length of the CDR3 is 16 residues. The whole variable domain, filled in from reference TRBV5-1 and TRBJ1-1, reads KAGVTQTPRYLIKTRGQQVTLSCSPISGHRSVSWYQQTPGQGLQFLFEYFSETQRNKGNFPGRFSGRQFSNSRSEMNVSTLELGDSALYLCASSLAGGTMNTEAFFGQGTRLTVV.

This clonotype was seen a few times. The chain joins TRBV30 to TRBJ1-1; D remains ambiguous. CDR1 is GTSNPN and CDR2 is SVGIG in the germline V gene (reference sequence). V was cut by 4 bases and J by 1 base, with 4 bases left in between. The length of the CDR3 is 11 residues. CDR3 DNA: TGTGCCTGGAAGTGGAACACTGAAGCTTTCTTT. It is translated as CAWKWNTEAFF.

There are a few counts of this clonotype. The chain is built from TRBV4-1 and TRBJ2-5; 11 bases agree with TRBD1. The CDR3 extends over 17 amino acids. Unmatched junction bases numbered 10, after V lost 3 bases and J lost 4 bases. Germline CDR1 reads MGHRA; CDR2 reads YSYEKL. The CDR3 sequence: CASSHPRGTGGGETQYF. CDR3 sequence (DNA): TGCGCCAGCAGCCACCCGAGGGGGACAGGGGGAGGAGAGACCCAGTACTTC.

V and J are TRBV6-2 or TRBV6-3 and TRBJ1-2; D is unclear. Germline loops: CDR1 MNHEY, CDR2 SVGEGT. The CDR3 runs to 11 residues. V lost 2 bases, J lost 4 bases, and 2 bases lay in between. The DNA for the CDR3 is TGTGCCAGCAGTTACGCCTATGGCTACACCTTC. Residues: CASSYAYGYTF.

This clonotype came up many times. This sequence joins TRBV7-2 and TRBJ2-6; the D is unclear. Germline assignment: CDR1 SGHTA and CDR2 FQGNSA. The CDR3 length is 14 residues. Trimming took off 3 bases at V and 0 bases at J, with 3 bases between the two ends. The CDR3 is CASSLDSGANVLTF. The CDR3 DNA reads TGTGCCAGCAGCTTGGACTCTGGGGCCAACGTCCTGACTTTC.

The V and J genes are TRBV6-6 and TRBJ2-3; D gene ambiguous. Trimming left V 3 bases short and J 0 bases short, with 7 bases between. Germline CDR1 and CDR2: MNHNY and SVGAGI (reference sequence). The CDR3 has 14 residues. The CDR3 here is CASSYEDSTDTQYF. The CDR3 nucleotides are TGTGCCAGCAGTTATGAGGACAGCACAGATACGCAGTATTTT.

V gene TRBV5-1 combines with J gene TRBJ2-1, with D uncertain. This CDR3 region has 15 residues. The V end lost 0 bases, the J end lost 9 bases, and 16 bases lay between the germline ends. Germline CDR1 is SGHRS and CDR2 is YFSETQ. CDR3 sequence reads: CASSLVPRLGVEQFF. CDR3 DNA: TGCGCCAGCAGCTTGGTACCCCGGCTGGGCGTTGAGCAGTTCTTC.

The rearrangement uses TRBV14 and TRBJ2-3; 7 positions agree with TRBD2. The germline V gene encodes CDR1 SGHDN and CDR2 FVKESK. The CDR3 sequence is 17 residues long. The V and J ends lost 0 bases and 3 bases, in that order; junction bases with no gene match: 9. In nucleotides, the CDR3 is TGTGCCAGCAGCCAAGATAGACTAGCCCCTCTTACAGATACGCAGTATTTT. Protein sequence: CASSQDRLAPLTDTQYF. The variable domain in full, completed from reference TRBV14 and TRBJ2-3, reads EAGVTQFPSHSVIEKGQTVTLRCDPISGHDNLYWYRRVMGKEIKFLLHFVKESKQDESGMPNNRFLAERTGGTYSTLKVQPAELEDSGVYFCASSQDRLAPLTDTQYFGPGTRLTVL.